One and the same sample provided the 10 T cell receptor beta chains below, sequenced in a study of blood T cell repertoires in COVID-19. Assay used: immunoSEQ multiplex PCR; TCRdb lists only in-frame clones, some missing. The sample includes a few hundred thousand clones, about 88% of them seen just once. Material: PBMCs or T cells enriched from blood (not recorded which). The origin of the receptors is a woman in her sixties or seventies who had recovered from COVID-19.

The J gene is TRBJ2-5, the V gene TRBV12-3 or TRBV12-4; D is undetermined. Trimming removed 3 bases at V and 4 bases at J, with 3 bases between. This CDR3 has 11 residues. CDR3 DNA: TGTGCCAGCAGTTTCGGAGAGACCCAGTACTTC. It is translated as CASSFGETQYF.

This clone was observed a single time. This sequence joins TRBV9 and TRBJ2-1; perhaps TRBD1 as D (6 bases). The CDR3 runs 13 residues. The V end lost 4 bases, the J end lost 4 bases, and 9 bases lay between the germline ends. The V gene's germline CDR1 is SGDLS and CDR2 YYNGEE. The CDR3 bases are TGTGCCAGCAGCCAAGGACAGTACAATGAGCAGTTCTTC. Its translation is CASSQGQYNEQFF.

A single count supports this clone. J is TRBJ1-3 and V is TRBV11-2, with D tentatively TRBD1 (5 bases). The germline gives CDR1 SGHAT, CDR2 FQNNGV. Trimming shortened V by 4 bases and J by 2 bases, and 9 bases separated the two germline ends. The CDR3 consists of 14 residues. CDR3 loop: CASSWPGAGNTIYF. The CDR3 DNA reads as TGTGCCAGCAGCTGGCCGGGGGCTGGAAACACCATATATTTT.

This chain uses TRBV2 with TRBJ2-7, with D hard to call. V was clipped by 6 bases and J by 0 bases, with 15 bases between them. The germline gives CDR1 SNHLY, CDR2 FYNNEI. The CDR3 consists of 15 residues. DNA for the CDR3: TGTGCCAGCAGGGTCTCCTTATCCAGCTCCTACGAGCAGTACTTC. Residues: CASRVSLSSSYEQYF. Full variable domain (missing parts from reference TRBV2 and TRBJ2-7): EPEVTQTPSHQVTQMGQEVILRCVPISNHLYFYWYRQILGQKVEFLVSFYNNEISEKSEIFDDQFSVERPDGSNFTLKIRSTKLEDSAMYFCASRVSLSSSYEQYFGPGTRLTVT.

For the CDR3, the DNA is TGTGCCAGCACCGGGACTAGCTACTTTAATGAGCAGTTCTTC. Its protein is CASTGTSYFNEQFF. V usage is TRBV2 and J usage is TRBJ2-1; 9 bases match TRBD2. CDR3 length: 14 amino acids. Germline lookup yields CDR1 SNHLY and CDR2 FYNNEI. Germline trimming cut 7 bases from V and 7 bases from J; bases unmatched to any gene: 8.

The chain has TRBV5-1 and TRBJ1-1; 7 nucleotides align to TRBD1. CDR1 is SGHRS, CDR2 YFSETQ, per germline. The CDR3 is 18 amino acids. Trimming cost V 5 bases and J 1 base; bases outside gene matches: 17. The CDR3 nucleotides are TGCGCCAGCAGGACCCCGATTCTAAGGGGGCCCGAGAACACTGAAGCTTTCTTT. Protein sequence: CASRTPILRGPENTEAFF. The full variable domain, rest sourced from reference TRBV5-1 and TRBJ1-1, is KAGVTQTPRYLIKTRGQQVTLSCSPISGHRSVSWYQQTPGQGLQFLFEYFSETQRNKGNFPGRFSGRQFSNSRSEMNVSTLELGDSALYLCASRTPILRGPENTEAFFGQGTRLTVV.

The chain couples TRBV19 to TRBJ2-2; the match to TRBD1 covers 8 bases. The V and J ends lost 7 bases and 7 bases, in that order; junction bases with no gene match: 11. The germline V gene encodes CDR1 LNHDA and CDR2 SQIVND (reference sequence). The CDR3 is 15 amino acids. The DNA of the CDR3 is TGTGCCAGTAACAAAGGACAGGGATGGTACGGGGAGCTGTTTTTT. It codes for CASNKGQGWYGELFF.

This chain connects TRBV5-1 to TRBJ2-4; 8 nucleotides align to TRBD1. With V trimmed by 2 bases and J by 2 bases, 6 bases remained unmatched. The CDR3 sequence is 16 residues long. Germline loops: CDR1 SGHRS, CDR2 YFSETQ. CDR3 DNA sequence: TGCGCCAGCAGCTTAATAGGACAGGGAACCAAAAACATTCAGTACTTC. Translation: CASSLIGQGTKNIQYF.

This clone was found once. This CDR3 is also generated by other DNA sequences in the sample. The chain uses TRBV18 and TRBJ2-3; a weak D match, TRBD1 (5 bases). CDR1 and CDR2 from the germline V gene are KGHSH and LQKENI. The CDR3 extends over 14 amino acids. Between the trimmed V and J ends, which lost 3 bases and 0 bases, there was a span of 7 bases. The CDR3 spells CASSPGASTDTQYF. In DNA form, the CDR3 reads TGTGCCAGCTCACCTGGGGCTAGCACAGATACGCAGTATTTT.

This clone was observed once. V is TRBV6-6 and J is TRBJ2-1; TRBD1 matches 8 bases. The CDR3 has 14 residues. The J segment lost 9 bases and the V segment lost 0 bases, leaving 4 bases of the junction unmatched. Germline CDR1 is MNHNY and CDR2 is SVGAGI (reference sequence). The CDR3 DNA reads TGTGCCAGCAGTTACTCGAGACAGGGGCGTGAGCAGTTCTTC. Protein sequence: CASSYSRQGREQFF.